The next 17 T cell receptor beta chains were all read from a single sample in a study of T cell repertoires in ileal Crohn's disease. The assay was immunoSEQ multiplex PCR, and TCRdb's table has in-frame clones only and misses some. This table has around 14,000 clones, 75% to 90% appearing once. Source material: ileal tissue. The receptors were sampled from an adult with Crohn's disease.

The chain has TRBV29-1 and TRBJ2-5; possible D gene TRBD2, 5 bases. CDR1 is SQVTM, CDR2 ANQGSEA, per germline. The CDR3 runs to 13 residues. The ends were cut back, 3 bases at V and 1 base at J, with 9 bases in the middle. The chain's CDR3 is CSVEPAAQETQYF. The CDR3, as DNA: TGCAGCGTTGAGCCAGCGGCCCAAGAGACCCAGTACTTC.

This chain joins TRBV7-3 and TRBJ2-5; 11 bases align to TRBD2. The CDR3 totals 15 residues. Germline CDR1 is SGHTA and CDR2 is FQGTGA. V shed 5 bases, J shed 1 base, and the junction held 3 bases outside the gene matches. This chain's CDR3 is CASSRSGGAQETQYF. The DNA for the CDR3 is TGTGCCAGCAGCCGTAGCGGGGGGGCCCAAGAGACCCAGTACTTC.

The V and J genes are TRBV10-3 and TRBJ2-1; D is perhaps TRBD1 (6 bases). Germline CDR1 and CDR2: ENHRY and SYGVKD. V was trimmed by 4 bases and J by 8 bases, leaving 15 bases between them. The CDR3 consists of 14 residues. The CDR3 DNA follows: TGTGCCATCAGTGGCCCGACAGGCACCGATGAGCAGTTCTTC. Residues: CAISGPTGTDEQFF.

This chain links TRBV7-9 with TRBJ2-7, with TRBD2 identical over 10 bases. The CDR3 is made up of 16 amino acids. Germline CDR1 is SEHNR and CDR2 is FQNEAQ (reference sequence). The V segment lost 0 bases and the J segment 3 bases; nucleotides outside the gene matches: 5. The CDR3 DNA reads as TGTGCCAGCAGCTTAGCGGTAGCGGGGGGACGCTACGAGCAGTACTTC. Translated, it gives CASSLAVAGGRYEQYF.

CDR3 nucleotide sequence: TGTGCCAGTAGTATAGATCCAGGTCCTTTCAGAGATTCACCCCTCCACTTT. Protein product: CASSIDPGPFRDSPLHF. This rearrangement joins TRBV19 to TRBJ1-6, with D unresolved. This CDR3 is built from 17 residues. Trimming took off 0 bases at V and 8 bases at J, with 17 bases between the two ends. The germline gives CDR1 LNHDA, CDR2 SQIVND (reference sequence).

Notes on this clone: Other DNA sequences within the sample encode an identical CDR3. V and J are TRBV29-1 and TRBJ2-2, with 12 bases identical to TRBD2. CDR1 SQVTM and CDR2 ANQGSEA come from the germline V gene. V shed 6 bases and J 6 bases; nucleotides not matched to a gene: 2. The CDR3 consists of 13 residues. The CDR3 is CSVGTSGPGELFF. The CDR3 nucleotides read TGCAGCGTCGGGACTAGCGGGCCCGGGGAGCTGTTTTTT.

The chain recombines TRBV19 with TRBJ1-6, with 7 bases identical to TRBD1. Germline V gene sequence: CDR1 LNHDA, CDR2 SQIVND (reference sequence). V was clipped by 9 bases and J by 8 bases; unmatched bases: 10. The CDR3 contains 14 residues. In DNA form, the CDR3 reads TGTGCCAGCAGCGACAGGGCAGGTGATTCACCCCTCCACTTT. Protein product: CASSDRAGDSPLHF.

The chain combines TRBV11-3 with TRBJ2-5, with TRBD2 as a possible D gene (5 bases). CDR3 length: 14 amino acids. V lost 1 base, J lost 4 bases, and 10 bases lay in between. The germline CDR1 and CDR2 sequences are SGHNT and YENEEA. Here the CDR3 DNA reads TGTGCCAGCAGCTTAGGGGCGGGCGGAGAGACCCAGTACTTC. Translation: CASSLGAGGETQYF.

The chain is built from TRBV5-4 and TRBJ2-3; a possible D gene is TRBD1 (5 bases). V was trimmed by 0 bases and J by 5 bases, leaving 13 bases between them. Per germline, CDR1 SGHNT and CDR2 YYREEE (reference sequence). The CDR3 is made up of 15 amino acids. In DNA, the CDR3 is TGTGCCAGCAGCTTGGAGGGCAGGGTTGTAGATACGCAGTATTTT. Translating gives CASSLEGRVVDTQYF. The whole variable domain, remainder taken from reference TRBV5-4 and TRBJ2-3, is ETGVTQSPTHLIKTRGQQVTLRCSSQSGHNTVSWYQQALGQGPQFIFQYYREEENGRGNFPPRFSGLQFPNYSSELNVNALELDDSALYLCASSLEGRVVDTQYFGPGTRLTVL.

The V gene is TRBV6-1, the J gene TRBJ1-5; D remains ambiguous. Germline CDR1 is MNHNS and CDR2 is SASEGT. This CDR3 is built from 9 residues. V gave up 2 bases and J gave up 15 bases, with 5 bases separating them. The CDR3 coding sequence is TGTGCCAGCAGTGAACCCTGGCATTTT. Protein product: CASSEPWHF.

This chain joins TRBV13 and TRBJ1-2; D gene uncertain. V lost 1 base to trimming and J lost 11 bases, with 8 bases between them. CDR1 PRHDT and CDR2 FYEKMQ come from the germline V gene (reference sequence). There are 11 residues in the CDR3. CDR3 in amino acids: CASSLEHRYTF. In nucleotides, the CDR3 is TGTGCCAGCAGCTTAGAGCATCGGTACACCTTC.

This rearrangement joins TRBV21-1 to TRBJ1-5. TRBV21-1 is annotated as a pseudogene. The CDR3 sequence is 21 residues long. CDR3 in amino acids: CASSKLRHFGRRYGWNQPQHF. The CDR3 DNA sequence: TGTGCCAGCAGCAAACTGCGGCACTTTGGAAGGAGATACGGTTGGAATCAGCCCCAGCATTTT.

V usage is TRBV4-1 and J usage is TRBJ1-1, with 7 positions matching TRBD1. Germline values: CDR1 MGHRA, CDR2 YSYEKL. The CDR3 contains 15 residues. V dropped 4 bases and J dropped 5; count of bases not matched to a gene: 10. CDR3 in amino acids: CASSLLQGVRTEAFF. CDR3 in DNA: TGCGCCAGCAGCCTTCTTCAGGGGGTTCGTACTGAAGCTTTCTTT.

The rearrangement uses TRBV12-2 and TRBJ1-3. TRBV12-2 is described as a pseudogene. This CDR3 is built from 10 residues. CDR3 nucleotide sequence: TGTGCAGTCTTACGGAACACCATATATTTT. Translated: CAVLRNTIYF.

The chain combines TRBV7-8 with TRBJ2-2; D may be TRBD2 (6 bases). Looked up from germline, CDR1 is SGHVS and CDR2 is FQNEAQ. Trimming removed 5 bases at V and 3 bases at J, with 13 bases between. This CDR3 contains 15 residues. DNA for the CDR3: TGTGCCAGCAGCCCACGGGACTCCTACACCGGGGAGCTGTTTTTT. Translation gives CASSPRDSYTGELFF. The variable domain in full, with the rest retrieved from reference TRBV7-8 and TRBJ2-2, is GAGVSQSPRYKVAKRGQDVALRCDPISGHVSLFWYQQALGQGPEFLTYFQNEAQLDKSGLPSDRFFAERPEGSVSTLKIQRTQQEDSAVYLCASSPRDSYTGELFFGEGSRLTVL.

The J gene is TRBJ1-2, the V gene TRBV27; TRBD1 agrees at 9 bases. The germline CDR1 and CDR2 sequences are MNHEY and SMNVEV (reference sequence). V lost 5 bases to trimming and J lost 2 bases; unmatched junction nucleotides: 9. The CDR3 consists of 16 residues. The CDR3: CASSPTGQGPNYGYTF. DNA of the CDR3: TGTGCCAGCAGTCCGACCGGACAGGGGCCAAACTATGGCTACACCTTC.

This chain connects TRBV7-9 to TRBJ1-5, with 9 bases identical to TRBD1. CDR1 and CDR2 from the germline V gene are SEHNR and FQNEAQ (reference sequence). V gave up 4 bases and J gave up 4 bases; unmatched junction bases: 2. There are 14 residues in the CDR3. The CDR3 coding sequence is TGTGCCAGCAGCTCGGGACAGGGAAATCAGCCCCAGCATTTT. It specifies CASSSGQGNQPQHF.